These 9 T cell receptor beta chains were all obtained from the same sample, sequenced in a study of beta chain features in type 1 diabetes (dated by TCRdb to 2016 to 2019). Broader findings and caveats from the paper: In all four CD4+ subsets, TCRB CDR3 length was moderately but significantly shorter in type 1 diabetes patients.

Which antigens these TCRs recognize remains unknown. Preparation of the library involved the immunoSEQ multiplex PCR assay. The entire amount of isolated RNA was reverse transcribed using the High Capacity cDNA Reverse Transcription Kit, so the sequenced TCRB transcripts were expressed ones. Imported from immuneACCESS, the table was reduced by TCRdb to in-frame sequences with V and J called. These copies leave out some clones; in studies compared against another copy, an unresolved V gene accounts for under half, and the cause of the remainder is not known. The sample data list a few hundred thousand clones, and over 9% of these were observed just once. Approximately 0.6% of the sample rests with the top ten. Sequenced input: central memory CD4+ T cells from blood. These receptors originate from a man aged 25-45 years with type 1 diabetes.

This chain joins TRBV28 and TRBJ2-7, with D unresolved. V was clipped by 2 bases and J by 6 bases, with 8 bases between them. Germline-derived CDR1 and CDR2 are MDHEN and SYDVKM. This CDR3 comprises 12 residues. The CDR3 DNA follows: TGTGCCAGCAGTTTAGGGGTGTCCGAGCAGTACTTC. Protein sequence: CASSLGVSEQYF.

The gene calls are TRBV5-1 and TRBJ2-2; no firm D call. The V end lost 2 bases, the J end lost 5 bases, and 10 bases lay between the germline ends. This CDR3 is 14 amino acids long. The germline V gene has CDR1 SGHRS and CDR2 YFSETQ. The CDR3, as DNA: TGCGCCAGCAGCTTCGGGTCTCAGACCGGGGAGCTGTTTTTT. Its translation: CASSFGSQTGELFF.

This clone was seen more than once but under ten times. The chain joins TRBV30 to TRBJ1-5, with 10 bases fitting TRBD1. Germline V lookup: CDR1 GTSNPN, CDR2 SVGIG (reference sequence). CDR3 length equals 16 residues. V shed 3 bases, J shed 6 bases, and the junction held 11 bases outside the gene matches. CDR3 sequence: CAWRAGTGVVGQPQHF. The CDR3 nucleotides are TGTGCCTGGAGAGCCGGGACAGGGGTTGTCGGTCAGCCCCAGCATTTT.

This clone has at least ten counts. The genes are TRBV14 and TRBJ2-2, with D unresolved. The length of the CDR3 is 12 residues. Between the trimmed V and J ends, which lost 5 bases and 6 bases, there was a span of 7 bases. The germline V gene encodes CDR1 SGHDN and CDR2 FVKESK. CDR3 loop: CASSTVAGELFF. The CDR3, as DNA: TGTGCCAGCAGCACCGTTGCCGGGGAGCTGTTTTTT.

The table lists this clone with many counts. The rearrangement joins TRBV5-1 to TRBJ1-2; unclear D gene. Per the germline V gene, CDR1 is SGHRS and CDR2 is YFSETQ. Trimming cost V 0 bases and J 4 bases, with 7 bases left between them. The length of the CDR3 is 13 residues. The CDR3 reads CASSLDIGYGYTF. CDR3 nucleotide sequence: TGCGCCAGCAGCTTGGATATAGGCTATGGCTACACCTTC.

The sample holds a few counts of this clone. The chain carries TRBV6-5 and TRBJ1-4, with 7 bases that match TRBD1. This CDR3 is 15 amino acids long. J was trimmed by 4 bases and V by 5 bases; bases with no gene match: 7. Germline values: CDR1 MNHEY, CDR2 SVGAGI. Written as DNA, the CDR3 is TGTGCCAGCAGTAGCGGGACAGCAAGTAATGAAAAACTGTTTTTT. Encoded protein: CASSSGTASNEKLFF.

The rearrangement joins TRBV7-6 to TRBJ1-3, with a tentative D call TRBD1 (5 bases). The V end was cut by 8 bases, the J end by 0 bases, with 11 bases between. Germline values: CDR1 SGHVS, CDR2 FNYEAQ. CDR3 length: 14 residues. The CDR3 sequence: CASGGGFSGNTIYF. Here the CDR3 DNA reads TGTGCCAGCGGCGGGGGGTTCTCTGGAAACACCATATATTTT. The full variable domain, completed using reference TRBV7-6 and TRBJ1-3, is GAGVSQSPRYKVTKRGQDVALRCDPISGHVSLYWYRQALGQGPEFLTYFNYEAQQDKSGLPNDRFSAERPEGSISTLTIQRTEQRDSAMYRCASGGGFSGNTIYFGEGSWLTVV.

This clone showed up just a few times. The V call is TRBV5-1, the J call TRBJ1-4; tentative D call: TRBD1 (5 bases). The CDR3 has 15 amino acids. V lost 0 bases and J lost 3, with 9 bases in between. The germline CDR1 and CDR2 sequences are SGHRS and YFSETQ. For the CDR3, the DNA is TGCGCCAGCAGCTTGGTTTCGGGGGCTAATGAAAAACTGTTTTTT. Protein: CASSLVSGANEKLFF.

This chain connects TRBV7-6 to TRBJ1-3; 9 bases fit TRBD1. V trimming: 5 bases; J trimming: 1 base; junction bases outside the gene matches: 6. This CDR3 is 16 amino acids long. Germline V CDR1 and CDR2: SGHVS, FNYEAQ. CDR3 bases: TGTGCCAGCAGCATCGGACAGGGGCGGTCTGGAAACACCATATATTTT. This gives the protein CASSIGQGRSGNTIYF.